Presented here are 5 T cell receptor beta chains from one specimen sequenced in a study of CD8+CD57+ T cells in acquired aplastic anemia. The template for TCR beta VDJ and CDR3 sequence profiling was genomic DNA. TCRdb re-called the reads with MiXCR, one entry per CDR3 protein. The repertoire holds 110,000 or so distinct CDR3 sequences, with 40% to 60% as singletons. Sequences were obtained from sorted CD4+, CD8+, or CD8+CD57+ T cells (not recorded which) from PBMCs. These receptors were taken from a human donor in good health, serving as a control.

As to this clonotype: A read error is possible here, since a much larger clone lies one base away. The V call is TRBV6-5, the J call TRBJ2-5; 10 bases agree with TRBD1. This CDR3 comprises 15 residues. Germline values: CDR1 MNHEY, CDR2 SVGAGI. Germline trimming cut 5 bases from V and 3 bases from J; bases unmatched to any gene: 6. The CDR3 region is CASSPATGGEETQYF. Written as DNA, the CDR3 is TGTGCCAGCAGTCCCGCGACAGGGGGCGAAGAGACCCAGTACTTC.

V and J are TRBV5-1 and TRBJ2-5; 7 bases map to TRBD1. This CDR3 is 14 amino acids long. With 1 base clipped from V and 5 bases from J, the junction kept 5 bases outside the gene matches. Germline-derived CDR1 and CDR2 are SGHRS and YFSETQ. The chain's CDR3 is CASSLTGDGETQYF. CDR3 DNA sequence: TGCGCCAGCAGCTTGACAGGGGATGGGGAGACCCAGTACTTC. Drawing the rest from reference TRBV5-1 and TRBJ2-5, the complete variable domain is KAGVTQTPRYLIKTRGQQVTLSCSPISGHRSVSWYQQTPGQGLQFLFEYFSETQRNKGNFPGRFSGRQFSNSRSEMNVSTLELGDSALYLCASSLTGDGETQYFGPGTRLLVL.

V gene TRBV2 combines with J gene TRBJ1-1; 10 nucleotides align to TRBD1. V trimming: 2 bases; J trimming: 11 bases; junction bases outside the gene matches: 5. CDR1 and CDR2 from the germline V gene are SNHLY and FYNNEI. The CDR3 loop spans 13 amino acids. CDR3 in amino acids: CASSEPGQGVAFF. CDR3 coding DNA: TGTGCCAGCAGTGAACCCGGACAGGGGGTGGCTTTCTTT.

This clonotype was recorded a few times. This sequence joins TRBV29-1 and TRBJ1-2, with D maybe TRBD1 (6 bases). Germline values: CDR1 SQVTM, CDR2 ANQGSEA. Trimming left V 4 bases short and J 8 bases short, with 11 bases between. This CDR3 spans 11 amino acids. CDR3 in amino acids: CSVVAGEGYTF. CDR3 DNA: TGCAGCGTTGTCGCAGGGGAAGGCTACACCTTC.

The rearrangement links TRBV14 to TRBJ2-3; 10 bases fit TRBD2. The CDR3 has 14 amino acids. Germline V gene data show CDR1 as SGHDN and CDR2 as FVKESK. The V and J ends lost 2 bases and 10 bases, in that order; junction bases with no gene match: 6. The CDR3 sequence is CASSQYGTSVAQYF. The CDR3 DNA follows: TGTGCCAGCAGCCAATATGGGACTAGCGTTGCGCAGTATTTT.